This T cell receptor beta chain was recovered during a study of OX40 agonist ivuxolimab in advanced cancers. In the case of this clone: Antigen unknown.

Study-wide points: Normalized T-cell clonal expansion was also low in a subset of nonresponders. Relatively little clonal expansion, among the lowest observed, appeared in partial responders at 0.1-3.0 mg/kg.

Germline V gives CDR1 ENHRY, CDR2 SYGVKD. V was pared by 4 bases and J by 6 bases, with 15 bases between. The CDR3 is 14 amino acids. Sampling of blood occurred at baseline, cycle 4 day 1, and cycle 7 day 1. Here immunoSEQ multiplex PCR was the method, and the copy in TCRdb shows in-frame clones only, minus some. The table records tens of thousands of clones, 80% to 90% of them present only once. This receptor was identified in an adult with an advanced solid tumor such as melanoma, head and neck, liver or kidney cancer. The V call is TRBV10-3, the J call TRBJ1-1; D ambiguous. The sequenced sample was CD4+ or CD8+ T cells sorted from blood, obtained in a trial of the OX40 agonist ivuxolimab. The CDR3 reads CAISVGLTFAEAFF. The DNA for the CDR3 is TGTGCCATCAGTGTAGGGCTAACGTTCGCTGAAGCTTTCTTT.